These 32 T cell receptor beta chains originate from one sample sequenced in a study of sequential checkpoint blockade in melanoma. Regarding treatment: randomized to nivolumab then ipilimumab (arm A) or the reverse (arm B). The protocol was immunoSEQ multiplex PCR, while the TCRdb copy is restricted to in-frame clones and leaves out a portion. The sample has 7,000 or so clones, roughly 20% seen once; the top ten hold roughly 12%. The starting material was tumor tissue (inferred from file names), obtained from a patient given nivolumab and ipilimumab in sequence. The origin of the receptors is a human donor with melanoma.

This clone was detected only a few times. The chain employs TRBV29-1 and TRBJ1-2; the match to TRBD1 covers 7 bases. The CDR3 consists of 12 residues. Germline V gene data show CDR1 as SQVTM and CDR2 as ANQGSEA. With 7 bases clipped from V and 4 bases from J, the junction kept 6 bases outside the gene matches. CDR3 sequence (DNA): TGCAGCGCAGACAGGGCGAGCTATGGCTACACCTTC. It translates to CSADRASYGYTF.

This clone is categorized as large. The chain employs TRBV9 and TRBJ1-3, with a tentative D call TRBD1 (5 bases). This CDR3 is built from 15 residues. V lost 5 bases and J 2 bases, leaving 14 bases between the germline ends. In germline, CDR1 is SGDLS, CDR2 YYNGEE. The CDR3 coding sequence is TGTGCCAGCAGTGAGCAGGCAGGGCCTGGAAACACCATATATTTT. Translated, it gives CASSEQAGPGNTIYF.

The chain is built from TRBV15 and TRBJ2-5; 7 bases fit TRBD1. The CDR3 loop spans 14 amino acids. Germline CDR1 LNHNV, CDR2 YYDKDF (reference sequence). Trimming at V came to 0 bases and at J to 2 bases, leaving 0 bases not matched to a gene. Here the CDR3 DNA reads TGTGCCACCAGCAGAGACAGGGGGCAAGAGACCCAGTACTTC. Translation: CATSRDRGQETQYF.

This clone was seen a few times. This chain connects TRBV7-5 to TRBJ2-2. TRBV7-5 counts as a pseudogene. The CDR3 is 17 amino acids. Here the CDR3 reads CASISRFGGPNTGELFF. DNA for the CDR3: TGTGCCAGCATCTCTCGATTCGGGGGCCCGAACACCGGGGAGCTGTTTTTT.

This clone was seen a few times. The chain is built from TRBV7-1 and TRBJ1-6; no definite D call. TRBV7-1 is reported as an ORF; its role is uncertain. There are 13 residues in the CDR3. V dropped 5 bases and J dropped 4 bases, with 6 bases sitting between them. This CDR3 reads CASSPRYNSPLHF. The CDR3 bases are TGTGCCAGCAGCCCTCGGTATAATTCACCCCTCCACTTT.

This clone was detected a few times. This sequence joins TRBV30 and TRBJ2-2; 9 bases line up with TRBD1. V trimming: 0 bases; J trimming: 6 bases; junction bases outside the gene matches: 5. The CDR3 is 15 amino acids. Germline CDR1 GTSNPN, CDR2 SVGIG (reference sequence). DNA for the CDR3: TGTGCCTGGAGTGTACAGACAGGGGGTGCCGGGGAGCTGTTTTTT. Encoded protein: CAWSVQTGGAGELFF.

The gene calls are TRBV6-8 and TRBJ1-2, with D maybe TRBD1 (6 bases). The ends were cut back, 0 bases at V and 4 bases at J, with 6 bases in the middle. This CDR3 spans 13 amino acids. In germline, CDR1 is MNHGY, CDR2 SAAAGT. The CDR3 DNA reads TGTGCCAGCAGTTACTCGGACAGCTATGGCTACACCTTC. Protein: CASSYSDSYGYTF.

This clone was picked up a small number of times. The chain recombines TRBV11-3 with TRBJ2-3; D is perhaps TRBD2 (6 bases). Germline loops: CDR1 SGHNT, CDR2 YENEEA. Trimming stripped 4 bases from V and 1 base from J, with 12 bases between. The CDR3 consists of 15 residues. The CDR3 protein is CASSSWGDGTDTQYF. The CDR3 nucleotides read TGTGCCAGCAGCTCTTGGGGGGATGGCACAGATACGCAGTATTTT.

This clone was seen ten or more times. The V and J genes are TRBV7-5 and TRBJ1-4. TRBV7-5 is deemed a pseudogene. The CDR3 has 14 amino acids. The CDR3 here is CASSLDSGGPKLFF. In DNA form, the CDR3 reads TGTGCCAGCAGCTTAGATAGTGGCGGACCCAAACTGTTTTTT.

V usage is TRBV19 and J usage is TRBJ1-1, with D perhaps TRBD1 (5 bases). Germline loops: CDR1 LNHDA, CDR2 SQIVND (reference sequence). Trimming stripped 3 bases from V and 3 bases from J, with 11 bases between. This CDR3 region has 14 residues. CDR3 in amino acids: CASSIRVGDTEAFF. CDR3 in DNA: TGTGCCAGTAGTATTCGGGTAGGGGACACTGAAGCTTTCTTT.

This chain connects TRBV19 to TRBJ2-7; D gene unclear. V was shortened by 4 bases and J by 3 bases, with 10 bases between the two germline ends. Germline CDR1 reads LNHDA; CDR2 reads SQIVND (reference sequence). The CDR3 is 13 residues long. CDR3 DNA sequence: TGTGCCAGTAGTAGGGCGGATAACTACGAGCAGTACTTC. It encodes CASSRADNYEQYF. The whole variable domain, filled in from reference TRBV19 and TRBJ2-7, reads DGGITQSPKYLFRKEGQNVTLSCEQNLNHDAMYWYRQDPGQGLRLIYYSQIVNDFQKGDIAEGYSVSREKKESFPLTVTSAQKNPTAFYLCASSRADNYEQYFGPGTRLTVT.

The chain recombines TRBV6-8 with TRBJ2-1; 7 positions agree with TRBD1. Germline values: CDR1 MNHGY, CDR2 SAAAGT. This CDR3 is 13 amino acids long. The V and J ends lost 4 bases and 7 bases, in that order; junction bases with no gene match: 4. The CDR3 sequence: CASSWDSSNEQFF. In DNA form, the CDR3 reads TGTGCCAGCAGTTGGGACAGCTCGAATGAGCAGTTCTTC.

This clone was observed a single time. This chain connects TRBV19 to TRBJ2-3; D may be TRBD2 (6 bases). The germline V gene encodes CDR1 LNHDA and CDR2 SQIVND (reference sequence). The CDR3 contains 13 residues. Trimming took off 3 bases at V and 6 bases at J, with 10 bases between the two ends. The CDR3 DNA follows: TGTGCCAGTAGTATGGCGGGGACCGATACGCAGTATTTT. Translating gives CASSMAGTDTQYF.

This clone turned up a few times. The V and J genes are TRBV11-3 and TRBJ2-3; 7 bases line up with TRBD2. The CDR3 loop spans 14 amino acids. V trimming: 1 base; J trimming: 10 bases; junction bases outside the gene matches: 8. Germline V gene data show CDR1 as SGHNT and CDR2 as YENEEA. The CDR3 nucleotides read TGTGCCAGCAGCTTAGGCTCCCGAGCGGGGCCGCAGTATTTT. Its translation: CASSLGSRAGPQYF.

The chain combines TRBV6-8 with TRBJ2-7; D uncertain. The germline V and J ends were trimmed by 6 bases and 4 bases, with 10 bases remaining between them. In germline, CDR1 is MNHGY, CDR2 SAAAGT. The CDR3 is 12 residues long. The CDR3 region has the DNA TGTGCCAGCAGCCCTGGGGATTACGAGCAGTACTTC. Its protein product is CASSPGDYEQYF.

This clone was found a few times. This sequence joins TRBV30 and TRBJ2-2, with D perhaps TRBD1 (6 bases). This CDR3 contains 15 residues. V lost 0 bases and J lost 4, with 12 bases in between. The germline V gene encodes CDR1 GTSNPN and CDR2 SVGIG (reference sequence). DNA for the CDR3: TGTGCCTGGAGTGTAGGGGGTGAGGGCACCGGGGAGCTGTTTTTT. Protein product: CAWSVGGEGTGELFF.

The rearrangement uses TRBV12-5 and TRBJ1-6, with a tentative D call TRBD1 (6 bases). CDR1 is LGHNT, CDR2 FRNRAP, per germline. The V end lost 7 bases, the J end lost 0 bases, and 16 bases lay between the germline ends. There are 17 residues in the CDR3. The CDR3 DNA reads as TGTGCTAGTGTCGTCACAGGGACCGGCTCCTATAATTCACCCCTCCACTTT. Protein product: CASVVTGTGSYNSPLHF.

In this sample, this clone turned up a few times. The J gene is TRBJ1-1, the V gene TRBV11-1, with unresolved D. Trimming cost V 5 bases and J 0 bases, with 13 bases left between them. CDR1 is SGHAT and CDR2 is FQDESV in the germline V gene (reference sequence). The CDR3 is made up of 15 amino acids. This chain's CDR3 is CASSQDQPLNTEAFF. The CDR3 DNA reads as TGTGCCAGCAGCCAAGATCAGCCGCTGAACACTGAAGCTTTCTTT.

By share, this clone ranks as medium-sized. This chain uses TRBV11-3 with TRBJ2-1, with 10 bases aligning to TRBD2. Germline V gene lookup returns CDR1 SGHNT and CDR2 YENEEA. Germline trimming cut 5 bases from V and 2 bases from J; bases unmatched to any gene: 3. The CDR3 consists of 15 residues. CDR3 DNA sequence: TGTGCCAGCAGCAAAGGACTAGCGGCCTACAATGAGCAGTTCTTC. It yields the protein CASSKGLAAYNEQFF. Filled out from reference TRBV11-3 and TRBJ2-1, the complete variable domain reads EAGVVQSPRYKIIEKKQPVAFWCNPISGHNTLYWYLQNLGQGPELLIRYENEEAVDDSQLPKDRFSAERLKGVDSTLKIQPAELGDSAVYLCASSKGLAAYNEQFFGPGTRLTVL.

The CDR3 spells CASSLIDQNTGELFF. Here the CDR3 DNA reads TGTGCCAGCAGCTTAATCGACCAAAACACCGGGGAGCTGTTTTTT. The rearrangement links TRBV7-1 to TRBJ2-2; no reliable D call. TRBV7-1 is labeled an ORF, and its function is uncertain. The CDR3 is 15 residues long. The ends were cut back, 4 bases at V and 2 bases at J, with 11 bases in the middle.

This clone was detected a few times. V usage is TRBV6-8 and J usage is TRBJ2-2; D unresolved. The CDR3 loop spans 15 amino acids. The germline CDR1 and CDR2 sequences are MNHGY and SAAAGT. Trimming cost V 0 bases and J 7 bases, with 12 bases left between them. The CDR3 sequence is CASSYSHDWGGELFF. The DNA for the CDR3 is TGTGCCAGCAGTTACTCCCACGACTGGGGCGGGGAGCTGTTTTTT.

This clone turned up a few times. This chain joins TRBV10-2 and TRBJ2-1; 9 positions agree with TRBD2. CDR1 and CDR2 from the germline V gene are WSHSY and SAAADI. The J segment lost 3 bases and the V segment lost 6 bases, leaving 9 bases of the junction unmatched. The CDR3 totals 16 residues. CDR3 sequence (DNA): TGCGCCAGCAGAGACGTTGCGGGGGGGCACTACAATGAGCAGTTCTTC. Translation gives CASRDVAGGHYNEQFF.

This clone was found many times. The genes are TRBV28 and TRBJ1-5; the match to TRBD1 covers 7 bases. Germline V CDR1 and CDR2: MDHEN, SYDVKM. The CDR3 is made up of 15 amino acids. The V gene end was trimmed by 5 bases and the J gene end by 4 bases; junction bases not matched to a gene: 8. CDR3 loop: CASSPRTGPNQPQHF. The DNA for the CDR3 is TGTGCCAGCAGTCCACGGACAGGACCAAATCAGCCCCAGCATTTT.

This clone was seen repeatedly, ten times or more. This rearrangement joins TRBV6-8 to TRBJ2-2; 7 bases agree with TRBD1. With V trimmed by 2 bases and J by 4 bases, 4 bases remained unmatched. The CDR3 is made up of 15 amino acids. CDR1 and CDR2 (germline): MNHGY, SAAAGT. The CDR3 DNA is TGTGCCAGCAGTTACGCCAGGGGGACCACCGGGGAGCTGTTTTTT. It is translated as CASSYARGTTGELFF.

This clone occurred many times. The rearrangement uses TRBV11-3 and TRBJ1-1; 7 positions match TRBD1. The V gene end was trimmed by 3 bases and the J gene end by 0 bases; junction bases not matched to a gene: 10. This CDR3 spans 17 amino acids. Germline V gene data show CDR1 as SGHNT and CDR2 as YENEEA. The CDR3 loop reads CASSLGGTVFMNTEAFF. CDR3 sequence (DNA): TGTGCCAGCAGCTTGGGTGGGACAGTCTTCATGAACACTGAAGCTTTCTTT.

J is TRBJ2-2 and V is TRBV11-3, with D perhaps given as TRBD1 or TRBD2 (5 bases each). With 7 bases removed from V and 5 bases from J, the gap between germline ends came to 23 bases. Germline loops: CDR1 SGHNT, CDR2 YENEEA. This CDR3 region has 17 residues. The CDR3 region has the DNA TGTGCCAGCATCTCCCAGTTAGCGCCGGGACGGACCGGGGAGCTGTTTTTT. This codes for CASISQLAPGRTGELFF.

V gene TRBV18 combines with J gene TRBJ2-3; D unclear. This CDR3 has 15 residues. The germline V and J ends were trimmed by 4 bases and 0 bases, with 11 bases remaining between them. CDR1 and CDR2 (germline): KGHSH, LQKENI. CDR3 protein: CASSLSAASTDTQYF. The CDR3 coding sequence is TGTGCCAGCTCACTATCGGCAGCTAGCACAGATACGCAGTATTTT.

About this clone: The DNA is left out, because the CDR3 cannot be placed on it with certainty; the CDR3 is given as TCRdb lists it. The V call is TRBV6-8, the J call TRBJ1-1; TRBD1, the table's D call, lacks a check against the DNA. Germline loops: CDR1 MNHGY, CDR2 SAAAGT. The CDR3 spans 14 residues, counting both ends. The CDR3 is CASSTSDRGTEAFF.

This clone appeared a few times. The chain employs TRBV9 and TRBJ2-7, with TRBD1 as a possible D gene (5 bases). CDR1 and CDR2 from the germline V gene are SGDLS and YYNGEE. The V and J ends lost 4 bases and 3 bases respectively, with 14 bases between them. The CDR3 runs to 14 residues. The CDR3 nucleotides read TGTGCCAGCAGCTTACGGACAAATTACTACGAGCAGTACTTC. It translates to CASSLRTNYYEQYF.

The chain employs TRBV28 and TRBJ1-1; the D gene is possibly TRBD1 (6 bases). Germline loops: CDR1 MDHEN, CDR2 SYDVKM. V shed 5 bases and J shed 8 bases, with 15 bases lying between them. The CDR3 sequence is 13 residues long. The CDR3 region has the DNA TGTGCCAGCAGTACCTCAACAGGGACGGAAGCTTTCTTT. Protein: CASSTSTGTEAFF.

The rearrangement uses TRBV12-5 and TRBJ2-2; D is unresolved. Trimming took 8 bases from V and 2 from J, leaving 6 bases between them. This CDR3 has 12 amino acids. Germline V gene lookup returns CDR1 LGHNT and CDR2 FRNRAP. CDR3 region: CASRPNTGELFF. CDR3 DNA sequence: TGTGCTAGTCGACCTAACACCGGGGAGCTGTTTTTT. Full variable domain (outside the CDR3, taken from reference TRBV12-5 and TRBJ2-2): DARVTQTPRHKVTEMGQEVTMRCQPILGHNTVFWYRQTMMQGLELLAYFRNRAPLDDSGMPKDRFSAEMPDATLATLKIQPSEPRDSAVYFCASRPNTGELFFGEGSRLTVL.

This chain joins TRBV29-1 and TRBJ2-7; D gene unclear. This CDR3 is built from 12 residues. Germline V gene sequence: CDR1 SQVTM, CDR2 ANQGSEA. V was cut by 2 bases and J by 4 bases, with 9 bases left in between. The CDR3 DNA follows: TGCAGCGTTGAACTGACCGATTACGAGCAGTACTTC. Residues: CSVELTDYEQYF.